This is a list of T cell receptor beta chains from one sample in a study of regulatory T cells in long-lasting Graves disease. MiXCR was run by TCRdb on the multiplex PCR reads, yielding one entry per CDR3 protein. The sample holds about 420,000 distinct CDR3 sequences, less than 20% seen once. These data also featured in a second study, about T cells in Graves' hyperthyroidism and ophthalmopathy.

Here the sequenced sample was peripheral blood mononuclear cells (PBMCs), taken at new diagnosis, from a patient treated with antithyroid drugs. The receptors were sampled from a woman in her late teens or twenties with Graves disease. The CDR3 runs from the conserved cysteine through the conserved F or W. D genes are given only for firm matches. The size field is filled for only some rows; it gives once, few, many or a size class.

d_call	v_call	j_call	clone_size	cdr3_nt	cdr3_aa
NA	TRBV7-9	TRBJ2-5	few	TGTGCCAGCAGCTTACGGGGTGAAGAGACCCAGTACTTC	CASSLRGEETQYF
NA	TRBV11-2	TRBJ1-1	many	TGTGCCAGCAGCTTAGGCGAAAACACTGAAGCTTTCTTT	CASSLGENTEAFF
NA	TRBV7-8	TRBJ2-3	many	TGTGCCAGCAGCTTAAGGAGTTTCGCAGATACGCAGTATTTT	CASSLRSFADTQYF
NA	TRBV20-1	TRBJ2-1	many	TGCAGTGCTCGACAACTACAGGGATCCTACAATGAGCAGTTCTTC	CSARQLQGSYNEQFF
TRBD2	TRBV7-2	TRBJ2-1	NA	TGTGCCAGCAGTCGAATCAGCGGGGGTAGGTTTGTTTCCTACAATGAGCAGTTCTTC	CASSRISGGRFVSYNEQFF
NA	TRBV19	TRBJ1-1	few	TGTGCCAGTAGGGATATCGAGAACACTGAAGCTTTCTTT	CASRDIENTEAFF
NA	TRBV19	TRBJ2-7	many	TGTGCCAGTAGTAGCGTCTCGACCCAGCAGTACTTC	CASSSVSTQQYF
TRBD2	TRBV20-1	TRBJ2-3	many	TGCAGTGCCGCCACTAGGCGGGGGGTCCGCACAGATACGCAGTATTTT	CSAATRRGVRTDTQYF
NA	TRBV28	TRBJ1-4	NA	TGCGCCAGCAGCCAAAGGGGGAGGGATGAAAAACTGTTTTTT	CASSQRGRDEKLFF
TRBD1	TRBV7-9	TRBJ2-3	many	TGTGCCAGCAGCCCCCCGGGACAGGGCTCAGATACGCAGTATTTT	CASSPPGQGSDTQYF
TRBD2	TRBV2	TRBJ2-7	few	TGTGCCAAAAGCAGGACTAGCGGTTCCTACGAGCAGTACTTC	CAKSRTSGSYEQYF